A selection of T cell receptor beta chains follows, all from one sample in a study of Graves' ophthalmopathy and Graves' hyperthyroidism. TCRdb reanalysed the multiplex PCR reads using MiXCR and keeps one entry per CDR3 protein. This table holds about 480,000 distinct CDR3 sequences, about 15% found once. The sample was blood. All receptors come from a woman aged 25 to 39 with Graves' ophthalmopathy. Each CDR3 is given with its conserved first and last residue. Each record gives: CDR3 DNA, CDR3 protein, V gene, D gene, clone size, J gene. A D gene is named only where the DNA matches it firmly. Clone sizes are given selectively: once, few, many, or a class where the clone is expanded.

TGTGCCAGCAGCGAGGACCGCCGCGGCGAGCAGTACTTC | CASSEDRRGEQYF | TRBV7-2 | NA | many | TRBJ2-7
TGTGCCAGCAGCTTACAACAGATCGTGGCCCGATATGGCTACACCTTC | CASSLQQIVARYGYTF | TRBV11-1 | NA | NA | TRBJ1-2
TGTGCCAGCAGTTCCAGGGGGCTTTTAGGTGGCTACACCTTC | CASSSRGLLGGYTF | TRBV12-3/TRBV12-4 | TRBD1 | many | TRBJ1-2
TGTGCCAGCAGCCCCCACGGGACTAGCGGTATTGAGACCCAGTACTTC | CASSPHGTSGIETQYF | TRBV4-2 | TRBD2 | few | TRBJ2-5
TGTGCCAGCAGTAAGCGAGAGAACACCGGGGAGCTGTTTTTT | CASSKRENTGELFF | TRBV6-1 | NA | many | TRBJ2-2
TGCAGTGCTAGCGGGATCCAGCACCGCTACACCTTC | CSASGIQHRYTF | TRBV20-1 | NA | many | TRBJ1-2
TGCAGTGCTAGAGACGGCGCCTATGGCTACACCTTC | CSARDGAYGYTF | TRBV20-1 | NA | NA | TRBJ1-2
TGTGCCAGCAGTTTATTATGGACTAGCGGGAATGGGGGTGAGGCCAAAAACATTAAGTACTTC | CASSLLWTSGNGGEAKNIKYF | TRBV28 | TRBD2 | NA | TRBJ2-4
TGTGCCAGCAATCAGTTGGGGGCAGGGGGTCCCTATGGCTACACCTTC | CASNQLGAGGPYGYTF | TRBV28 | TRBD1 | many | TRBJ1-2
TGTGCCAGCAGGGGGGGGGTGGATGAAGCTTTCTTT | CASRGGVDEAFF | TRBV7-9 | NA | many | TRBJ1-1
TGTGCCAGCAGTTTTGTGCGCATTGAAGCTTTCTTT | CASSFVRIEAFF | TRBV12-3/TRBV12-4 | NA | many | TRBJ1-1
TGCGCCAGCAGCCAAGTATTCAGTACCTACGAGCAGTACTTC | CASSQVFSTYEQYF | TRBV4-1 | NA | many | TRBJ2-7
TGTGCCAGCAGAAGTACAGGGGCCCCGCACTATGGCTACACCTTC | CASRSTGAPHYGYTF | TRBV12-3/TRBV12-4 | TRBD1 | many | TRBJ1-2
TGCAGTGCCAGTCGGAATTTCAATGAGCAGTTCTTC | CSASRNFNEQFF | TRBV20-1 | NA | NA | TRBJ2-1
TGCGCCAGCAGCCAAGAAGAGGTAGCGGGAGGGAGGGAGACCCAGTACTTC | CASSQEEVAGGRETQYF | TRBV4-1 | TRBD2 | many | TRBJ2-5
TGCAGTGCTAGACCAGGGAGGGACGAGCAGTACTTC | CSARPGRDEQYF | TRBV20-1 | TRBD2 | many | TRBJ2-7
TGTGCCAGCAGTTACGATAAGGCCTATGGCTACACCTTC | CASSYDKAYGYTF | TRBV6-5 | NA | many | TRBJ1-2
TGCAGCGTTGTTACAGGGCGGAACTACGAGCAGTACTTC | CSVVTGRNYEQYF | TRBV29-1 | NA | many | TRBJ2-7
TGTGCCAGCAGTTTGGGCCGTACGGCGGAGAACAACGGAGGCTACACCTTC | CASSLGRTAENNGGYTF | TRBV12-3/TRBV12-4 | NA | many | TRBJ1-2
TGTGCCAGCAGTTCTAGGACAGGGATTAGCAATCAGCCCCAGCATTTT | CASSSRTGISNQPQHF | TRBV6-5 | TRBD1 | many | TRBJ1-5
TGTGCCAGCAGTTTGACAGGTGAGAGGAATCAGCCCCAGCATTTT | CASSLTGERNQPQHF | TRBV12-3/TRBV12-4 | NA | many | TRBJ1-5
TGCGCCAGCAGACACGACACTAGCGGGGGCCTAAAGACGACCCAGTACTTC | CASRHDTSGGLKTTQYF | TRBV4-1 | TRBD2 | NA | TRBJ2-5
TGTGCCAGCAGTTTTAAGGGGAACTATGGCTACACCTTC | CASSFKGNYGYTF | TRBV27 | NA | many | TRBJ1-2
TGTGCCAGCAGTTTGTTTAGGTCTGGGGCCAACGTCCTGACTTTC | CASSLFRSGANVLTF | TRBV12-3/TRBV12-4 | NA | many | TRBJ2-6
TGTGCCACCAGTGATGCCGGGACAGGGGGTATCTACGAGCAGTACTTC | CATSDAGTGGIYEQYF | TRBV24-1 | TRBD1 | NA | TRBJ2-7